This T cell receptor beta chain came from a study of T cells in Graves' hyperthyroidism and ophthalmopathy. Clinicians diagnosed patients from clinical symptoms, serum thyroxine and TRAb, thyroid ultrasound and orbital computed tomography. Trimming at V came to 5 bases and at J to 2 bases, leaving 9 bases not matched to a gene. The CDR3 covers 16 residues. Germline values: CDR1 SEHNR, CDR2 FQNEAQ (reference sequence). RNA transcripts served as the template for amplifying TCR beta CDR3 regions. First-round RT-PCR of the TCR CDR3 relied on the HTBI primer set. TCRdb itself ran the multiplex PCR reads through MiXCR, one entry per CDR3 protein. This sample has hundreds of thousands of distinct CDR3 sequences; roughly 40% occur once, and the top ten carry 7.5% to 9.5%.

The chain recombines TRBV7-9 with TRBJ2-7; TRBD1 agrees at 10 bases. Sequenced input: blood. The TCR comes from a man aged 18 to 29 with Graves' hyperthyroidism. CDR3 sequence (DNA): TGTGCCAGCAGCCCAGAAGGGACAGGGGACACCTACGAGCAGTACTTC. Translated, it gives CASSPEGTGDTYEQYF. The full variable domain, its missing parts supplied by reference TRBV7-9 and TRBJ2-7, is DTGVSQNPRHKITKRGQNVTFRCDPISEHNRLYWYRQTLGQGPEFLTYFQNEAQLEKSRLLSDRFSAERPKGSFSTLEIQRTEQGDSAMYLCASSPEGTGDTYEQYFGPGTRLTVT.